The 5 T cell receptor beta chains reported below all come from one sample, sequenced in a study of radiotherapy plus CTLA-4 blockade in lung cancer. The protocol was immunoSEQ multiplex PCR, while the TCRdb copy is restricted to in-frame clones and leaves out a portion. This table holds just under 60,000 clones, 77% found once. The sequenced sample was peripheral blood, obtained from a patient treated with radiotherapy plus ipilimumab. Every receptor here comes from a human donor with non-small cell lung cancer who had a partial response to radiotherapy plus ipilimumab.

This clone was detected only a few times. The chain links TRBV28 to TRBJ1-2; 7 bases line up with TRBD1. The CDR3 runs to 13 residues. J was trimmed by 4 bases and V by 5 bases; bases with no gene match: 4. The germline V gene encodes CDR1 MDHEN and CDR2 SYDVKM. Here the CDR3 reads CASSAGQIYGYTF. The DNA of the CDR3 is TGTGCCAGCAGTGCGGGACAGATCTATGGCTACACCTTC.

The CDR3 spells CASSEGGAVQPQHF. CDR3 in DNA: TGTGCCAGCTCCGAGGGGGGGGCGGTTCAGCCCCAGCATTTT. The chain links TRBV2 to TRBJ1-5, with D perhaps matching TRBD1 (6 bases). This CDR3 has 14 amino acids. V dropped 8 bases and J dropped 6 bases, with 17 bases sitting between them. In germline, CDR1 is SNHLY, CDR2 FYNNEI.

V usage is TRBV19 and J usage is TRBJ1-5; the match to TRBD1 covers 10 bases. The CDR3 length is 16 residues. The trim removed 5 bases at V and 2 bases at J, leaving 6 bases unmatched. The germline V gene encodes CDR1 LNHDA and CDR2 SQIVND (reference sequence). The CDR3 coding sequence is TGTGCCAGTAGTCGACAGGGGGCGAAGGGCAATCAGCCCCAGCATTTT. Protein: CASSRQGAKGNQPQHF. The full variable domain, in which reference TRBV19 and TRBJ1-5 provide the parts outside the CDR3, is DGGITQSPKYLFRKEGQNVTLSCEQNLNHDAMYWYRQDPGQGLRLIYYSQIVNDFQKGDIAEGYSVSREKKESFPLTVTSAQKNPTAFYLCASSRQGAKGNQPQHFGDGTRLSIL.

The chain carries TRBV4-1 and TRBJ1-5, with 7 nucleotides matching TRBD1. Germline V lookup: CDR1 MGHRA, CDR2 YSYEKL. The V gene end was trimmed by 3 bases and the J gene end by 3 bases; junction bases not matched to a gene: 5. The CDR3 has 15 residues. The CDR3 protein is CASSHPTGNNQPQHF. In nucleotides, the CDR3 is TGCGCCAGCAGCCACCCGACAGGGAACAATCAGCCCCAGCATTTT.

The CDR3 spells CASKKLAGGYNEQFF. The CDR3 region has the DNA TGCGCCAGCAAGAAACTAGCGGGGGGGTACAATGAGCAGTTCTTC. The chain carries TRBV10-2 and TRBJ2-1; 13 nucleotides line up with TRBD2. Germline V CDR1 and CDR2: WSHSY, SAAADI. The length of the CDR3 is 15 residues. The junction had 4 bases not matched to a gene; V was cut back by 7 bases and J by 4 bases.